The 30 T cell receptor beta chains below all came from one sample that was sequenced in a study of T cells after yellow fever vaccination. Using its own MiXCR run on the 5' RACE reads, TCRdb lists one record per CDR3 protein. The repertoire holds around 350,000 distinct CDR3 sequences, with 6.2% as singletons. The sequences come from PBMCs, collected 5 days after the yellow fever booster vaccination. Source of these receptors: a man aged 30-40 years who received the YFV17D yellow fever vaccine.

This clonotype was observed a handful of times. The gene calls are TRBV20-1 and TRBJ1-1; TRBD1 agrees at 7 bases. Germline CDR1 DFQATT, CDR2 SNEGSKA (reference sequence). Trimming at V came to 7 bases and at J to 0 bases, leaving 5 bases not matched to a gene. The CDR3 is 13 residues long. The CDR3 loop is CSVSGQMNTEAFF. The CDR3 DNA sequence: TGCAGTGTTTCGGGACAGATGAACACTGAAGCTTTCTTT.

This clonotype showed up many times. The V gene is TRBV28, the J gene TRBJ2-7, with 9 bases matching TRBD2. This CDR3 has 16 residues. Per germline, CDR1 MDHEN and CDR2 SYDVKM. V trimming: 5 bases; J trimming: 5 bases; junction bases outside the gene matches: 13. This chain's CDR3 is CASSTPSAGGPNEQYF. CDR3 bases: TGTGCCAGCAGTACCCCCAGTGCGGGAGGGCCCAACGAGCAGTACTTC.

This clonotype was observed a handful of times. This chain joins TRBV6-5 and TRBJ1-6, with TRBD1 as a possible D gene (6 bases). Germline V lookup: CDR1 MNHEY, CDR2 SVGAGI. Trimming left V 2 bases short and J 7 bases short, with 9 bases between. This CDR3 has 14 amino acids. In DNA form, the CDR3 reads TGTGCCAGCAGTTACCGACAGGAGAATTCACCCCTCCACTTT. Translated: CASSYRQENSPLHF.

V usage is TRBV28 and J usage is TRBJ2-1; the match to TRBD1 covers 7 bases. The CDR3 covers 14 residues. V lost 6 bases to trimming and J lost 4 bases; unmatched junction nucleotides: 6. CDR1 and CDR2 from the germline V gene are MDHEN and SYDVKM. This CDR3 is CASSPGQLYNEQFF. The CDR3 coding sequence is TGTGCCAGCAGCCCGGGACAGCTATACAATGAGCAGTTCTTC.

The J gene is TRBJ1-5, the V gene TRBV12-3 or TRBV12-4; perhaps TRBD1 as D (5 bases). Trimming left V 3 bases short and J 5 bases short, with 11 bases between. This CDR3 has 14 amino acids. CDR3: CASSFRGNDQPQHF. The CDR3 coding sequence is TGTGCCAGCAGTTTCCGGGGGAACGATCAGCCCCAGCATTTT.

At least ten counts were recorded for this clonotype. CDR3 loop: CASSPPSGSSNEQFF. Written as DNA, the CDR3 is TGTGCCAGCAGCCCCCCTAGCGGGAGCTCTAATGAGCAGTTCTTC. This sequence joins TRBV7-2 and TRBJ2-1; 10 positions match TRBD2. The CDR3 length is 15 residues. The germline V gene has CDR1 SGHTA and CDR2 FQGNSA. The J segment lost 7 bases and the V segment lost 5 bases, leaving 8 bases of the junction unmatched.

This clonotype appeared many times. The V and J genes are TRBV7-2 and TRBJ2-1, with a weak D call TRBD1 (6 bases). Germline-derived CDR1 and CDR2 are SGHTA and FQGNSA. V was cut by 5 bases and J by 4 bases, with 12 bases left in between. The CDR3 is 14 amino acids. CDR3 bases: TGTGCCAGCAGCCCCTGGGGGCCTTACAATGAGCAGTTCTTC. Protein: CASSPWGPYNEQFF.

In its sample, this clonotype was seen a few times. The genes are TRBV5-4 and TRBJ2-3; 10 nucleotides match TRBD2. The trim removed 0 bases at V and 6 bases at J, leaving 13 bases unmatched. This CDR3 is 18 amino acids long. Germline CDR1 reads SGHNT; CDR2 reads YYREEE (reference sequence). This chain's CDR3 is CASSLDFRAGGPRDTQYF. The CDR3, as DNA: TGTGCCAGCAGCTTGGATTTTCGAGCGGGAGGGCCGCGGGATACGCAGTATTTT. The full variable domain, its missing parts supplied by reference TRBV5-4 and TRBJ2-3, is ETGVTQSPTHLIKTRGQQVTLRCSSQSGHNTVSWYQQALGQGPQFIFQYYREEENGRGNFPPRFSGLQFPNYSSELNVNALELDDSALYLCASSLDFRAGGPRDTQYFGPGTRLTVL.

The rearrangement joins TRBV4-1 to TRBJ2-7, with D maybe TRBD2 (6 bases). From germline, CDR1 is MGHRA and CDR2 YSYEKL. V lost 0 bases and J lost 7, with 13 bases in between. CDR3 length: 14 residues. The CDR3 DNA reads TGCGCCAGCAGCCAAGAGGTGTACGGAGGGGAGCAGTACTTC. Translation gives CASSQEVYGGEQYF.

The chain employs TRBV29-1 and TRBJ2-7; 12 positions match TRBD2. Germline V gives CDR1 SQVTM, CDR2 ANQGSEA. Trimming removed 0 bases from V and 4 bases from J; junction bases left unmatched: 4. The length of the CDR3 is 15 residues. DNA for the CDR3: TGCAGCGTTGAAGACTTGACTAGCGGGAGTTACGAGCAGTACTTC. Its protein is CSVEDLTSGSYEQYF.

This clonotype was seen only a few times. This chain connects TRBV10-2 to TRBJ2-5, with 7 bases aligning to TRBD1. This CDR3 contains 14 residues. CDR1 is WSHSY and CDR2 is SAAADI in the germline V gene. The V and J ends lost 3 bases and 3 bases, in that order; junction bases with no gene match: 4. The CDR3 is CASSEPDRKETQYF. Written as DNA, the CDR3 is TGCGCCAGCAGTGAACCGGACAGGAAAGAGACCCAGTACTTC.

This clonotype was detected ten times or more. V gene TRBV5-6 combines with J gene TRBJ2-5; D unresolved. The germline V gene encodes CDR1 SGHDT and CDR2 YYEEEE. The CDR3 totals 12 residues. V gave up 3 bases and J gave up 5 bases, with 8 bases separating them. CDR3 DNA: TGTGCCAGCAGCTCTTCTGTTGAGACCCAGTACTTC. Translating gives CASSSSVETQYF.

This clonotype was detected ten times or more. J is TRBJ1-1 and V is TRBV7-2; unclear D gene. Germline-derived CDR1 and CDR2 are SGHTA and FQGNSA. The CDR3 totals 13 residues. Trimming stripped 2 bases from V and 2 bases from J, with 6 bases between. The chain's CDR3 is CASSLWGNTEAFF. CDR3 nucleotide sequence: TGTGCCAGCAGCTTATGGGGAAACACTGAAGCTTTCTTT.

This clonotype was found many times. CDR3: CASSLELAGGGEQFF. CDR3 nucleotide sequence: TGCGCCAGCAGCTTGGAACTAGCGGGAGGTGGGGAGCAGTTCTTC. This chain links TRBV5-1 with TRBJ2-1; 12 bases are shared with TRBD2. Germline V gene lookup returns CDR1 SGHRS and CDR2 YFSETQ. The CDR3 length is 15 residues. With 0 bases clipped from V and 10 bases from J, the junction kept 5 bases outside the gene matches.

There are many counts of this clonotype. The chain links TRBV7-8 to TRBJ2-2; unclear D gene. The V gene lost 5 bases and the J gene lost 7 bases, with 11 bases spanning the gap. CDR1 and CDR2 (germline): SGHVS, FQNEAQ. This CDR3 comprises 13 residues. CDR3 DNA sequence: TGTGCCAGCAGCGCGGACCTTCTCGGGGAGCTGTTTTTT. Translating it yields CASSADLLGELFF. Drawing the rest from reference TRBV7-8 and TRBJ2-2, the complete variable domain is GAGVSQSPRYKVAKRGQDVALRCDPISGHVSLFWYQQALGQGPEFLTYFQNEAQLDKSGLPSDRFFAERPEGSVSTLKIQRTQQEDSAVYLCASSADLLGELFFGEGSRLTVL.

The rearrangement links TRBV5-5 to TRBJ1-6; weak D call: TRBD1 (5 bases). The V gene's germline CDR1 is SGHKS and CDR2 YYEKEE (reference sequence). The CDR3 spans 16 residues. Trimming removed 5 bases at V and 8 bases at J, with 20 bases between. CDR3 nucleotide sequence: TGTGCCAGCAGGCCCGGCGGCAGGGCCCTTGATTCACCCCTCCACTTT. Translating gives CASRPGGRALDSPLHF.

This clonotype has at least ten counts. V usage is TRBV18 and J usage is TRBJ2-3; D may be TRBD1 (6 bases). CDR1 is KGHSH, CDR2 LQKENI, per germline. V was trimmed by 0 bases and J by 3 bases, leaving 7 bases between them. The CDR3 consists of 14 residues. The CDR3 DNA sequence: TGTGCCAGCTCACCACCGGACAGTACAGATACGCAGTATTTT. This translates into CASSPPDSTDTQYF.

This clonotype was picked up a small number of times. V usage is TRBV12-3 or TRBV12-4 and J usage is TRBJ2-7, with 7 bases that match TRBD1. CDR3 size: 14 residues. Trimming took 6 bases from V and 1 from J; bases not matched to a gene: 6. This CDR3 reads CASSTDRSSYEQYF. CDR3 in DNA: TGTGCCAGCAGCACGGACAGGAGTTCCTACGAGCAGTACTTC.

V usage is TRBV20-1 and J usage is TRBJ1-5; 7 bases align to TRBD1. Germline V gene sequence: CDR1 DFQATT, CDR2 SNEGSKA (reference sequence). The CDR3 spans 15 residues. The V and J ends lost 3 bases and 4 bases, in that order; junction bases with no gene match: 9. The CDR3 DNA reads as TGCAGTGCTAGTAGTTGGGACAGATTAAATCAGCCCCAGCATTTT. Translation gives CSASSWDRLNQPQHF.

This clonotype has a handful of counts. The gene calls are TRBV10-1 and TRBJ2-1, with D possibly being TRBD2 (5 bases). Trimming shortened V by 0 bases and J by 3 bases, and 12 bases separated the two germline ends. Germline lookup yields CDR1 WNHNN and CDR2 SYGVQD (reference sequence). There are 16 residues in the CDR3. CDR3 region: CASSESYGNSYNEQFF. DNA for the CDR3: TGCGCCAGCAGTGAGTCTTACGGGAATAGCTACAATGAGCAGTTCTTC.

The J gene is TRBJ1-1, the V gene TRBV18, with TRBD1 identical over 9 bases. The CDR3 is 15 residues long. CDR1 and CDR2 from the germline V gene are KGHSH and LQKENI. Losses at the gene ends were 5 bases for V and 0 bases for J; bases not matched to a gene: 4. The CDR3 DNA is TGTGCCAGCTCAACAGGGACAGGGATGAACACTGAAGCTTTCTTT. This encodes CASSTGTGMNTEAFF.

The CDR3 DNA reads as TGCAGCGTGGCGGGGACTAGCGGGAGGCCAGATACGCAGTATTTT. This codes for CSVAGTSGRPDTQYF. The chain has TRBV29-1 and TRBJ2-3, with TRBD2 identical over 15 bases. V shed 6 bases and J 4 bases; nucleotides not matched to a gene: 5. The V gene's germline CDR1 is SQVTM and CDR2 ANQGSEA. The CDR3 totals 15 residues.

The chain is built from TRBV4-3 and TRBJ1-5; D is undetermined. V was pared by 0 bases and J by 0 bases, with 6 bases between. Germline V lookup: CDR1 LGHNA, CDR2 YSLEER. The CDR3 is 15 residues long. Here the CDR3 DNA reads TGCGCCAGCAGCCAAGAGCTGGGTAGCAATCAGCCCCAGCATTTT. It translates to CASSQELGSNQPQHF.

In this sample, this clonotype turned up many times. This sequence joins TRBV5-1 and TRBJ2-6; no clear D. Germline CDR1 and CDR2: SGHRS and YFSETQ. The ends were cut back, 0 bases at V and 3 bases at J, with 7 bases in the middle. The CDR3 spans 15 residues. This chain's CDR3 is CASSLGPVGANVLTF. The CDR3, as DNA: TGCGCCAGCAGCTTGGGACCGGTTGGGGCCAACGTCCTGACTTTC.

In this sample, this clonotype turned up many times. V is TRBV29-1 and J is TRBJ2-5; D perhaps matches TRBD1 (6 bases). This CDR3 is built from 12 residues. The ends were cut back, 2 bases at V and 4 bases at J, with 8 bases in the middle. Germline assignment: CDR1 SQVTM and CDR2 ANQGSEA. The CDR3 loop is CSVETGSETQYF. In DNA, the CDR3 is TGCAGCGTTGAAACAGGGTCAGAGACCCAGTACTTC.

This clonotype has more than one count but fewer than ten. This chain links TRBV6-2 or TRBV6-3 with TRBJ1-5; D is unresolved. V was trimmed by 6 bases and J by 4 bases, leaving 13 bases between them. CDR1 MNHEY and CDR2 SVGEGT come from the germline V gene. The length of the CDR3 is 14 residues. CDR3 in amino acids: CASSAWAGNQPQHF. In DNA form, the CDR3 reads TGTGCCAGCAGCGCCTGGGCGGGGAATCAGCCCCAGCATTTT.

This clonotype was seen only a few times. The rearrangement links TRBV5-4 to TRBJ2-3; D not certain. The CDR3 contains 15 residues. Trimming cost V 3 bases and J 6 bases, with 17 bases left between them. Germline lookup yields CDR1 SGHNT and CDR2 YYREEE (reference sequence). CDR3 in amino acids: CASSWDDGRFDTQYF. DNA of the CDR3: TGTGCCAGCAGCTGGGATGACGGACGATTCGATACGCAGTATTTT.

This clonotype appeared many times. The J gene is TRBJ2-3, the V gene TRBV5-1, with 13 bases fitting TRBD2. After removal of 5 bases from V and 1 base from J, the junction contained 4 bases not matched to a gene. The germline CDR1 and CDR2 sequences are SGHRS and YFSETQ. The CDR3 length is 16 residues. The CDR3 reads CASRTGTSGGTDTQYF. CDR3 DNA sequence: TGCGCCAGCAGGACCGGGACTAGCGGGGGCACAGATACGCAGTATTTT.

This clonotype has only a few counts. The rearrangement links TRBV5-6 to TRBJ2-1; 12 bases are shared with TRBD2. This CDR3 contains 20 residues. V gave up 4 bases and J gave up 5 bases; unmatched junction bases: 19. CDR1 and CDR2 (germline): SGHDT, YYEEEE. The CDR3 loop is CASSPKMTSGSGMFDNEQFF. CDR3 sequence (DNA): TGTGCCAGCAGCCCAAAAATGACTAGCGGGAGTGGCATGTTCGACAATGAGCAGTTCTTC.

There are a few counts of this clonotype. This chain uses TRBV3-1 with TRBJ2-5; the D is unclear. The CDR3 covers 12 residues. CDR1 and CDR2 from the germline V gene are LGHDT and YNNKEL (reference sequence). V lost 2 bases, J lost 11 bases, and 12 bases lay in between. The DNA of the CDR3 is TGTGCCAGCAGCCAATCATCTAGTTCTCAGTACTTC. As protein: CASSQSSSSQYF.